This TCR beta chain was recorded in a study of T-cell memory formation after mild COVID-19. The overall study: In these data, TCR clusters were largely donor specific.

Via MiXCR, TCRdb re-called the 5' RACE reads, giving one row per CDR3 protein. The repertoire consists of 150,000 or so distinct CDR3 sequences, with roughly 14% occurring once and the leading ten covering 13% to 15%. Comments on this clonotype: Its antigen is not identified.

General study results and limits: The authors left the SARS-CoV-2 specificity of second-wave clones peaking on day 37 unconfirmed. Cross-reactive memory seemingly joined, as some responding clones were found in pre-infection memory. Shrinking CD4+ clones resided mostly in CM and EM, and CD8+ ones in EMRA.

The V gene lost 5 bases and the J gene lost 4 bases, with 11 bases spanning the gap. The CDR3 extends over 13 amino acids. CDR1 and CDR2 (germline): SGHKS, YYEKEE (reference sequence). The sequencing input was PBMCs or a T cell subset sorted from them (not recorded which). The receptor's source is an adult woman who had mild COVID-19 (a few samples of this study predate the infection). Cell type and time point are not known. The chain links TRBV5-5 to TRBJ2-3; D is uncertain. As DNA, the CDR3 is TGTGCCAGCAGTTCCCCGAACGCAGATACGCAGTATTTT. Translated, it gives CASSSPNADTQYF.